The sequence of this T cell receptor (beta chain) was determined in a study of T-cell memory formation after mild COVID-19. The CDR3 runs to 13 residues. Trimming left V 5 bases short and J 8 bases short, with 16 bases between. Germline V gene sequence: CDR1 SGHNT, CDR2 YYREEE (reference sequence). TCRdb re-analysed the 5' RACE reads in MiXCR, keeping a single row per CDR3 protein. The table includes 450,000 or so distinct CDR3 sequences, over 15% detected once. The chain couples TRBV5-4 to TRBJ1-2; maybe TRBD1 (5 bases). The TCR comes from an adult woman who had mild COVID-19 (a few samples of this study predate the infection). Cell type and time point are not known. What was sequenced was PBMCs or a T cell subset sorted from them (not recorded which). The CDR3 nucleotides read TGTGCCAGCAGGTCGCAGGGAGGAGGCGGCTACACCTTC. Amino acids: CASRSQGGGGYTF.